This T cell receptor beta chain was sequenced in a study of blood T cells in healthy people across ages. Next came a second PCR, run for about 7 to 12 cycles, which used a sample-barcoded 5' primer along with a J-beta primer mix. With 12 random nucleotides, a template-switch adaptor tagged each individual cDNA molecule. TCRdb passed the 5' RACE reads through MiXCR, listing each CDR3 protein once. Found here are about 730,000 distinct CDR3 sequences, about 42% of them singletons; the top ten hold roughly 19%. CDR3 length: 14 residues. After removal of 0 bases from V and 4 bases from J, the junction contained 4 bases not matched to a gene. Germline V CDR1 and CDR2: SGDLS, YYNGEE. Findings of the study overall: Strong correlation existed between TCR beta diversity and naive T cell percentage.

Concerning this clonotype: The antigen remains unidentified.

The sequence was obtained from a woman aged 60-75 years in good health. Specimen: blood. This chain links TRBV9 with TRBJ2-7; 7 bases line up with TRBD2. CDR3 residues: CASSVGTREYEQYF. CDR3 in DNA: TGTGCCAGCAGCGTAGGGACTAGGGAGTACGAGCAGTACTTC.